The T cell receptor beta chain under discussion was sequenced for a study of T cells in Graves' hyperthyroidism and ophthalmopathy. It was RNA transcripts that yielded the amplified TCR beta CDR3 regions. Primed by the HTBI set, a first-round RT-PCR was run on the TCR CDR3. A single record per CDR3 protein comes from TCRdb applying MiXCR to the multiplex PCR reads. The repertoire holds 500,000 to 600,000 distinct CDR3 sequences, with just under 20% as singletons. This clonotype was detected many times. The sequenced sample consisted of blood. The receptor comes from a man in his forties or fifties with Graves' ophthalmopathy.

Here the CDR3 DNA reads TGTGCCAGCAGTTCACTCGGGGGGGCCTACACCGGGGAGCTGTTTTTT. Amino acids: CASSSLGGAYTGELFF. J is TRBJ2-2 and V is TRBV12-3 or TRBV12-4; TRBD2 matches at 8 bases. Trimming removed 4 bases from V and 3 bases from J; junction bases left unmatched: 7. The CDR3 is made up of 16 amino acids.